A single sample is the source of the 13 T cell receptor beta chains below, sequenced in a study of blood T cell repertoires in COVID-19. Profiling relied on immunoSEQ multiplex PCR, and the TCRdb table lists in-frame clones only, not all of them. The repertoire holds about 260,000 clones, with about 85% as singletons. The sequenced sample consisted of peripheral blood. These receptors came from a man in his sixties who had recovered from COVID-19.

The chain employs TRBV2 and TRBJ1-2; no definite D call. The CDR3 runs to 10 residues. Germline V CDR1 and CDR2: SNHLY, FYNNEI. V was pared by 8 bases and J by 5 bases, with 6 bases between. For the CDR3, the DNA is TGTGCCAGCCCGGGGTATGGCTACACCTTC. Translating it yields CASPGYGYTF.

The chain recombines TRBV5-1 with TRBJ2-1; the match to TRBD2 covers 8 bases. CDR1 and CDR2 (germline): SGHRS, YFSETQ. The CDR3 loop spans 15 amino acids. J gave up 8 bases and V 4 bases, and 11 bases lay outside the gene matches. This CDR3 reads CASSPVAGKSHEQFF. The DNA for the CDR3 is TGCGCCAGCAGCCCCGTAGCGGGGAAGAGCCATGAGCAGTTCTTC. Full variable domain (missing parts from reference TRBV5-1 and TRBJ2-1): KAGVTQTPRYLIKTRGQQVTLSCSPISGHRSVSWYQQTPGQGLQFLFEYFSETQRNKGNFPGRFSGRQFSNSRSEMNVSTLELGDSALYLCASSPVAGKSHEQFFGPGTRLTVL.

This clone showed up just once. The rearrangement links TRBV2 to TRBJ2-1; D gene ambiguous. The V end was cut by 8 bases, the J end by 2 bases, with 13 bases between. This CDR3 has 14 residues. Per the germline V gene, CDR1 is SNHLY and CDR2 is FYNNEI. The CDR3 spells CASQTYRPYNEQFF. Written as DNA, the CDR3 is TGTGCCAGCCAGACATACCGGCCCTACAATGAGCAGTTCTTC.

The chain links TRBV7-9 to TRBJ2-7; a possible D gene is TRBD1 (6 bases). The germline V and J ends were trimmed by 5 bases and 4 bases, with 21 bases remaining between them. The CDR3 runs 16 residues. The germline gives CDR1 SEHNR, CDR2 FQNEAQ (reference sequence). The CDR3 here is CASSPRGGGNGYEQYF. CDR3 DNA: TGTGCCAGCAGCCCCCGGGGTGGGGGCAACGGGTACGAGCAGTACTTC.

J is TRBJ2-1 and V is TRBV11-3; TRBD1 matches 10 bases. Germline trimming cut 3 bases from V and 10 bases from J; bases unmatched to any gene: 6. The CDR3 is 14 residues long. CDR1 and CDR2 from the germline V gene are SGHNT and YENEEA. CDR3 sequence reads: CASSLGQGFVEQFF. The CDR3 DNA is TGTGCCAGCAGCTTGGGACAGGGGTTCGTGGAGCAGTTCTTC. Full variable domain (remainder filled in from reference TRBV11-3 and TRBJ2-1): EAGVVQSPRYKIIEKKQPVAFWCNPISGHNTLYWYLQNLGQGPELLIRYENEEAVDDSQLPKDRFSAERLKGVDSTLKIQPAELGDSAVYLCASSLGQGFVEQFFGPGTRLTVL.

This clone was seen a single time. This chain joins TRBV7-3 and TRBJ2-1; D is possibly TRBD1 (5 bases). Between the trimmed V and J ends, which lost 10 bases and 0 bases, there was a span of 16 bases. There are 15 residues in the CDR3. Germline lookup yields CDR1 SGHTA and CDR2 FQGTGA. The CDR3 region has the DNA TGTGCCACTTCCCAGGGCCACAGCTCCTACAATGAGCAGTTCTTC. Translating it yields CATSQGHSSYNEQFF. Based on the CDR3 plus reference TRBV7-3 and TRBJ2-1, the full variable domain is GAGVSQTPSNKVTEKGKYVELRCDPISGHTALYWYRQSLGQGPEFLIYFQGTGAADDSGLPNDRFFAVRPEGSVSTLKIQRTERGDSAVYLCATSQGHSSYNEQFFGPGTRLTVL.

The chain has TRBV3-1 (or the pseudogene TRBV3-2) and TRBJ2-3, with D perhaps TRBD1 (5 bases). Germline V CDR1 and CDR2: LGHDT, YNNKEL (reference sequence). This CDR3 has 15 amino acids. The germline V and J ends were trimmed by 0 bases and 5 bases, with 12 bases remaining between them. DNA for the CDR3: TGTGCCAGCAGCCAAGAGGGCACAGGCAAAGATACGCAGTATTTT. Amino acid sequence: CASSQEGTGKDTQYF.

CDR3 DNA: TGTGCCAGCAGTGTTTGGACTAGCGGGGGGAGGGGTGAGCAGTTCTTC. Encoded protein: CASSVWTSGGRGEQFF. The rearrangement links TRBV6-2 or TRBV6-3 to TRBJ2-1; 14 nucleotides align to TRBD2. This CDR3 is built from 16 residues. V lost 5 bases and J lost 9; bases outside the gene matches: 9. Germline CDR1 MNHEY, CDR2 SVGEGT.

This rearrangement joins TRBV29-1 to TRBJ2-3; the match to TRBD1 covers 7 bases. This CDR3 has 16 amino acids. Germline CDR1 reads SQVTM; CDR2 reads ANQGSEA. J gave up 2 bases and V 6 bases, and 14 bases lay outside the gene matches. The CDR3 reads CSVGKPGTVPTDTQYF. In DNA, the CDR3 is TGCAGCGTCGGAAAGCCGGGGACAGTACCCACAGATACGCAGTATTTT.

The V call is TRBV6-4, the J call TRBJ2-3; maybe TRBD2 (7 bases). The CDR3 is 15 residues long. Trimming pared 3 bases from V and 4 bases from J, leaving 14 bases between. Germline CDR1 MRHNA, CDR2 SNTAGT. CDR3 residues: CASSEEGGLADTQYF. CDR3 nucleotides: TGTGCCAGCAGTGAAGAGGGGGGGTTGGCAGATACGCAGTATTTT.

This chain links TRBV4-1 with TRBJ2-7; D is unclear. Germline CDR1 and CDR2: MGHRA and YSYEKL. Trimming took off 1 base at V and 5 bases at J, with 3 bases between the two ends. The CDR3 extends over 11 amino acids. DNA of the CDR3: TGCGCCAGCAGCCAAGTAAACGAGCAGTACTTC. Protein: CASSQVNEQYF.

The CDR3: CAWSSGGGADTQYF. The CDR3 DNA follows: TGTGCCTGGAGTAGTGGGGGGGGCGCAGATACGCAGTATTTT. The rearrangement uses TRBV30 and TRBJ2-3; a weak D match, TRBD2 (7 bases). The CDR3 contains 14 residues. V shed 2 bases and J shed 4 bases, with 13 bases lying between them. The germline V gene has CDR1 GTSNPN and CDR2 SVGIG (reference sequence).

The chain recombines TRBV6-1 with TRBJ1-4; D remains unclear. The germline CDR1 and CDR2 sequences are MNHNS and SASEGT. V was clipped by 0 bases and J by 0 bases, with 8 bases between them. The CDR3 consists of 16 residues. The CDR3 nucleotides read TGTGCCAGCAGTGAAGCGCGGAAAGCAACTAATGAAAAACTGTTTTTT. The encoded protein is CASSEARKATNEKLFF.